This TCR beta chain derives from a study of post-analysis software for immune sequencing data. Study-wide context: The cohort encompassed relapsing-remitting, secondary progressive and progressive-relapsing multiple sclerosis disease courses. Broader study findings: Patients with multiple sclerosis recorded significantly lower normalized Chao1 diversity than controls, the study found. Patients carried roughly 5 TRBV segments more frequently than controls did, and TRBV5-6, TRBV5-1 and TRBV20-1 were among them. By F measure, strong co-clustering occurred among samples prepared in the same batch.

Unique molecular identifiers tagged the TCR beta cDNA libraries. From the PCR reads, TCRdb called clonotypes with MiXCR, one entry per CDR3 protein. The sample has a few hundred thousand distinct CDR3 sequences; approximately 38% are singletons. CDR1 is SGHTA and CDR2 is FQGTGA in the germline V gene. V lost 1 base and J lost 0, with 8 bases in between. The CDR3 is 15 amino acids. On this clonotype itself: The antigen is undetermined.

Specimen: blood. The source is a girl between 2 and 10 years old with multiple sclerosis. This chain joins TRBV7-3 and TRBJ2-3, with D maybe TRBD2 (5 bases). The CDR3 DNA is TGTGCCAGCAGCTTAATCCCGGGAAGCACAGATACGCAGTATTTT. Translated, it gives CASSLIPGSTDTQYF.